This TCR beta chain was sequenced for a study of shared clonotypes between healthy human individuals. Deep was the level at which the assay was run. Libraries were prepared by immunoSEQ multiplex PCR; TCRdb keeps only in-frame clonotypes and omits some of them. The sample comprises around 2.1 million clones, 93% of which are singletons, and 1.5% to 2% rests with the top ten. The CDR3 contains 14 residues. V shed 6 bases, J shed 4 bases, and the junction held 7 bases outside the gene matches. CDR1 and CDR2 from the germline V gene are SEHNR and FQNEAQ (reference sequence). As defined, naive CD8 cells were CD45RO-negative and positively selected for CCR7, with terminally differentiated effector memory CD45RA+ cells excluded. Caucasian adults living in Nashville, Tennessee, provided all samples. Concerning this clone itself: The sample holds other DNA sequences that translate to the same CDR3.

Specimen: naive CD8+ T cells from PBMCs. The clonotype comes from a man between 18 and 35 years old in good health. Some clones in this sample may be carry-over from other donors' samples. The chain couples TRBV7-9 to TRBJ1-1; 8 nucleotides agree with TRBD1. This CDR3 reads CASSSGGAGTEAFF. DNA for the CDR3: TGTGCCAGCAGTTCAGGGGGCGCAGGCACTGAAGCTTTCTTT. The entire variable domain, with the rest obtained from reference TRBV7-9 and TRBJ1-1, is as follows: DTGVSQNPRHKITKRGQNVTFRCDPISEHNRLYWYRQTLGQGPEFLTYFQNEAQLEKSRLLSDRFSAERPKGSFSTLEIQRTEQGDSAMYLCASSSGGAGTEAFFGQGTRLTVV.